This TCR beta chain is from a study of T-cell reconstitution after alpha-beta-depleted transplantation in children. Study outcomes and limitations: After one year, T-cell counts and TCRbeta diversity mostly came from new T cells. After transplant, high TCRbeta diversity at day 60 in some patients arose from surviving recipient T cells and thymic progenitors. Roughly two months post-transplant, alpha-beta T cells reportedly originated from several hundred graft clones that had expanded.

Germline values: CDR1 KGHSH, CDR2 LQKENI. V was clipped by 0 bases and J by 2 bases, with 6 bases between them. CDR3 length equals 14 residues. As concerns this clonotype: Its antigen is undetermined.

It was with unique molecular identifiers that the TCRbeta library was prepared. TCRdb redid the calling of the PCR reads with MiXCR, one entry per CDR3 protein. Of 250,000 to 300,000 distinct CDR3 sequences listed, over 9.5% are singletons. The V and J genes are TRBV18 and TRBJ2-3; D is uncertain. The TCR was taken from a boy under two years old with acute myeloid leukemia, due to receive a stem cell transplant. Specimen: PBMCs, collected before TCRalphabeta/CD19-depleted stem cell transplant. The CDR3 reads CASSPPRYTDTQYF. The CDR3 nucleotides are TGTGCCAGCTCACCACCGCGATACACAGATACGCAGTATTTT.